This T cell receptor beta chain was captured by sequencing in a study of blood T cell repertoires in COVID-19. Study-level information: Acute-phase and convalescent COVID-19 samples originated in the United States, Italy and Spain. In each case, the material was cDNA or gDNA derived from T cells, B-cell-depleted T cells, or PBMCs.

TCRdb's table, derived via immunoSEQ multiplex PCR, lists solely in-frame clones and lacks some. This table holds over 150,000 clones, about 88% found once. V lost 3 bases to trimming and J lost 3 bases, with 12 bases between them. Germline CDR1 reads MNHEY; CDR2 reads SMNVEV (reference sequence). This CDR3 comprises 15 residues. Cohort allocation depended upon clinical history that participants reported. Cohort 3 recovered donors had two negative PCRs, clearance, or symptom resolution. Source material: PBMCs or T cells enriched from blood (not recorded which). This sequence was found in a woman between 50 and 59 years old who had recovered from COVID-19. This chain links TRBV27 with TRBJ1-5, with D possibly matching TRBD1 (6 bases). In DNA form, the CDR3 reads TGTGCCAGCAGTTTTCCCCGGACAGCCAATCAGCCCCAGCATTTT. Residues: CASSFPRTANQPQHF.